The present entry profiles one TCR beta chain with its context. The antigen is unknown. During the collection period, no donor immune events like infections were recorded. The data derive from a study of identifying expanded T cells in peripheral blood. Whole-study results and caveats: Clone count variance between approximately two-week samples rose with total template count.

CDR3 length: 15 amino acids. Germline CDR1 and CDR2: SGDLS and YYNGEE. V was shortened by 3 bases and J by 4 bases, with 15 bases between the two germline ends. Sequencing was performed with immunoSEQ multiplex PCR; in TCRdb, only in-frame clones are kept and a portion is missing. The table records roughly 100,000 clones, around 85% of them present only once. The sequence derives from a person between 18 and 69 years old in good health. What was sequenced was blood. The rearrangement joins TRBV9 to TRBJ2-3; D assignment may be TRBD1 or TRBD2 (5 bases each). CDR3 bases: TGTGCCAGCAGCGCCCGGGACGCCTCAGCAGATACGCAGTATTTT. Its translation is CASSARDASADTQYF.